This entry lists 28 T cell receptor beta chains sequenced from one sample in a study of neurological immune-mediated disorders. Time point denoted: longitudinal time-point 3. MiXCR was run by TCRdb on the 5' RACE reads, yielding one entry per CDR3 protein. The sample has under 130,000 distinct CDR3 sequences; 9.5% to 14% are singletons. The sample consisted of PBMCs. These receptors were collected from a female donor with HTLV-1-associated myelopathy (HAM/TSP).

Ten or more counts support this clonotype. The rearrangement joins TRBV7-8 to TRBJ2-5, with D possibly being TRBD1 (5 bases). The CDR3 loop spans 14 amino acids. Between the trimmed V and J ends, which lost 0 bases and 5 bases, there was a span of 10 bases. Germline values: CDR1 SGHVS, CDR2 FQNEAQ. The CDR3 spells CASSLAQGWETQYF. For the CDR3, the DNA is TGTGCCAGCAGCTTAGCCCAGGGCTGGGAGACCCAGTACTTC.

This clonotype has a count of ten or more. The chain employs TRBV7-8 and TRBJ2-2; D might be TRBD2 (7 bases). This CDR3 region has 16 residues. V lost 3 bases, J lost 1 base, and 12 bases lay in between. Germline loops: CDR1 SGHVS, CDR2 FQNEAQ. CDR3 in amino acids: CASSFGGAKNTGELFF. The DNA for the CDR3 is TGTGCCAGCAGCTTTGGGGGGGCCAAGAACACCGGGGAGCTGTTTTTT.

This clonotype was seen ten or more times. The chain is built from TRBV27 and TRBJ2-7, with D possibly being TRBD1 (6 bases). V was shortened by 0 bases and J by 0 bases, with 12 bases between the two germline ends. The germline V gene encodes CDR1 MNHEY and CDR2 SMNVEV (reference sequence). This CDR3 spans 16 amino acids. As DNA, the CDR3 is TGTGCCAGCAGTTTATCGTTTGGGGGCTTCTCCTACGAGCAGTACTTC. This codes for CASSLSFGGFSYEQYF.

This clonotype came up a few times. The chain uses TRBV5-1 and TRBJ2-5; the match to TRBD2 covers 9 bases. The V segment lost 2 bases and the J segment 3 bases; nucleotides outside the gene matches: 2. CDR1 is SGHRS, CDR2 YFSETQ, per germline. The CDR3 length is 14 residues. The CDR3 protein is CASSFLAGKETQYF. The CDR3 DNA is TGCGCCAGCAGCTTTCTAGCGGGGAAAGAGACCCAGTACTTC.

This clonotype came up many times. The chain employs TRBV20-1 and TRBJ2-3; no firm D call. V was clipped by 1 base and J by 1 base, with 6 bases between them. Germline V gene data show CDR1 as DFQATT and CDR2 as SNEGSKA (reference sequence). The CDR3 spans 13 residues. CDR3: CSARARGTDTQYF. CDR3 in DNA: TGCAGTGCTAGAGCCCGGGGCACAGATACGCAGTATTTT.

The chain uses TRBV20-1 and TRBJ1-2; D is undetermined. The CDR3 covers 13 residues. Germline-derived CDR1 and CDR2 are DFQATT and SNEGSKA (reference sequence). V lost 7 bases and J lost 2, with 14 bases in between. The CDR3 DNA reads TGCAGTGTTACTTTTATCAGCAACTATGGCTACACCTTC. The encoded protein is CSVTFISNYGYTF.

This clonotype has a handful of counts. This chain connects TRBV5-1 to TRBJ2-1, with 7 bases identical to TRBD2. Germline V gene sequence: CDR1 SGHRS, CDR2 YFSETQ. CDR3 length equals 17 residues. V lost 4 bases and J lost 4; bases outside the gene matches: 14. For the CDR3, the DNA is TGCGCCAGCAGCCTCGGGGAGGGGAGCGGGGCTTACAATGAGCAGTTCTTC. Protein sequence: CASSLGEGSGAYNEQFF.

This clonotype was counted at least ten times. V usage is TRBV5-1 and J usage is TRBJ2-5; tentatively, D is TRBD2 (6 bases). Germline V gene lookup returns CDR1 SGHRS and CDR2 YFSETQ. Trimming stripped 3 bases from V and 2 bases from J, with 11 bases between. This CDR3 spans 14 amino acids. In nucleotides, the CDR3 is TGCGCCAGCAGCTACGGGGGACCTCAAGAGACCCAGTACTTC. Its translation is CASSYGGPQETQYF.

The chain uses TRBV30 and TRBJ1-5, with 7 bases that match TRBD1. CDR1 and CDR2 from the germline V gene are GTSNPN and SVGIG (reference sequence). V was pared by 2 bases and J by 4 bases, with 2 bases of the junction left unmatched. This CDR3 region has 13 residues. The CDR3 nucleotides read TGTGCCTGGAGTATGACAGGGAATCAGCCCCAGCATTTT. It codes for CAWSMTGNQPQHF. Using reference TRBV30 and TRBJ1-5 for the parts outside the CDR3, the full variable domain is SQTIHQWPATLVQPVGSPLSLECTVEGTSNPNLYWYRQAAGRGLQLLFYSVGIGQISSEVPQNLSASRPQDRQFILSSKKLLLSDSGFYLCAWSMTGNQPQHFGDGTRLSIL.

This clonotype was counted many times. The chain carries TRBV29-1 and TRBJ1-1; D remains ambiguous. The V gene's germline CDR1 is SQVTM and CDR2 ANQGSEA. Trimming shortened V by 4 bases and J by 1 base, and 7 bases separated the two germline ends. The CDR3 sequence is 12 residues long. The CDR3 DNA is TGCAGCGTTGGAACGGGGAACACTGAAGCTTTCTTT. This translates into CSVGTGNTEAFF.

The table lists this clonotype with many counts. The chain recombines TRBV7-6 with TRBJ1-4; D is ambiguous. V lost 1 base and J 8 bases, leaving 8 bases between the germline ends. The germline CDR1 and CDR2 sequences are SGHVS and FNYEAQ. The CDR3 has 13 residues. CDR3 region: CASSLVQREKLFF. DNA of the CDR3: TGTGCCAGCAGCTTAGTGCAGCGAGAAAAACTGTTTTTT.

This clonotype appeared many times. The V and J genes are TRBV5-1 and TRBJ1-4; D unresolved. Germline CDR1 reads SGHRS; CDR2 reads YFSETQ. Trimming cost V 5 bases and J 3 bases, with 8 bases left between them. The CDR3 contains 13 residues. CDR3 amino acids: CASRGAANEKLFF. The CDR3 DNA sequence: TGCGCCAGCAGAGGTGCGGCTAATGAAAAACTGTTTTTT.

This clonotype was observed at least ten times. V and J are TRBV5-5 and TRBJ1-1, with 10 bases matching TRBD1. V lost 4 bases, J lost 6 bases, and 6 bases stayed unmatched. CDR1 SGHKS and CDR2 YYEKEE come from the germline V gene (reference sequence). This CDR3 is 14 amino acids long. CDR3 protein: CASSGGTGDPEAFF. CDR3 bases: TGTGCCAGCAGCGGTGGGACAGGGGATCCTGAAGCTTTCTTT.

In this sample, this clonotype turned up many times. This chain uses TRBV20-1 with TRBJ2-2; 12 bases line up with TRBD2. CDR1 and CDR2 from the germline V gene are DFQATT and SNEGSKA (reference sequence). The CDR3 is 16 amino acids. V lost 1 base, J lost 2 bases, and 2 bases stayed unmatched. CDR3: CSARASGGDNTGELFF. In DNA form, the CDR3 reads TGCAGTGCTAGAGCTAGCGGGGGGGATAACACCGGGGAGCTGTTTTTT.

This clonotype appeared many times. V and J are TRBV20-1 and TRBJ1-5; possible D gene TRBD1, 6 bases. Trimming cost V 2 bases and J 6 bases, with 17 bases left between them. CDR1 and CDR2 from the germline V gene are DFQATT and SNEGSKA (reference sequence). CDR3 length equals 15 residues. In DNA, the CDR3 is TGCAGTGCTAGACGGTCCAGGGGTATTAGTCAGCCCCAGCATTTT. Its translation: CSARRSRGISQPQHF.

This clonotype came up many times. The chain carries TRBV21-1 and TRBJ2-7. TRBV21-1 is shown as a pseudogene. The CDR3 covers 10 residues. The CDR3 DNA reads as TGTGCCAGCAGTCTCTACGAGCAGTACTTC. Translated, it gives CASSLYEQYF.

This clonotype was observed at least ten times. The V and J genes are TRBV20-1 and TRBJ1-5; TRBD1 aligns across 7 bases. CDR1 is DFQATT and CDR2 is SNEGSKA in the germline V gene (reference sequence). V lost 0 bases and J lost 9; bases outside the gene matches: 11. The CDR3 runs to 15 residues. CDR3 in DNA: TGCAGTGCTAGAGATCCGCAGGGGTCAGGGGGGCCCCAGCATTTT. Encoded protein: CSARDPQGSGGPQHF.

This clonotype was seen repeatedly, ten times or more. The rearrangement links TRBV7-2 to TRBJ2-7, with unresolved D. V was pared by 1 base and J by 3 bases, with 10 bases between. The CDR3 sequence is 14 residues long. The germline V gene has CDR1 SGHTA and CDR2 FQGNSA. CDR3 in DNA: TGTGCCAGCAGCTTAGAGCAAGCCTTCTACGAGCAGTACTTC. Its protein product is CASSLEQAFYEQYF.

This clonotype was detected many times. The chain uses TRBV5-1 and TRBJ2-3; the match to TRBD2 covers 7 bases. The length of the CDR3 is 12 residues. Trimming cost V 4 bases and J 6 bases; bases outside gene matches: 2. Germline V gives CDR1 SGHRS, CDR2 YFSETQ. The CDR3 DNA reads TGCGCCAGCAGCACCGGGGGGGATACGCAGTATTTT. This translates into CASSTGGDTQYF.

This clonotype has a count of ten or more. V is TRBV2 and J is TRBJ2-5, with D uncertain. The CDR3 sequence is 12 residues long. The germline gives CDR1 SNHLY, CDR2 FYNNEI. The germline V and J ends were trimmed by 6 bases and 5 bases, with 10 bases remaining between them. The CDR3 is CASRESEETQYF. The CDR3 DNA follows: TGTGCCAGCAGGGAATCTGAGGAGACCCAGTACTTC.

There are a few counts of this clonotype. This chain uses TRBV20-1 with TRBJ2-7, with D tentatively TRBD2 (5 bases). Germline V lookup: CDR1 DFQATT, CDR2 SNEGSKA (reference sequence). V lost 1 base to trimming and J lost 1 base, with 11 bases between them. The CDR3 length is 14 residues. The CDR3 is CSARAVGSSYEQYF. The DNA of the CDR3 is TGCAGTGCTAGAGCGGTGGGGAGTTCCTACGAGCAGTACTTC.

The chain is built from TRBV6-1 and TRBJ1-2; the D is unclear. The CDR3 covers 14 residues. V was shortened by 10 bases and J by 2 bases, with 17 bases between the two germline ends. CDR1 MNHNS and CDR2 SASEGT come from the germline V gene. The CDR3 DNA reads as TGTGCCATCGAGGCTCGGGGAGACAACTATGGCTACACCTTC. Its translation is CAIEARGDNYGYTF.

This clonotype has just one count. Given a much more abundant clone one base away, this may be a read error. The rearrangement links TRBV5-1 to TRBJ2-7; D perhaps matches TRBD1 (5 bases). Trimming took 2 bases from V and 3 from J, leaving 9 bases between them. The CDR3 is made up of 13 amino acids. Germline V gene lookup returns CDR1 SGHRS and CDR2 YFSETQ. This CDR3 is CASSLKDNYEQYF. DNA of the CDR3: TGCGCCAGCAGCTTAAAGGACAACTACGAGCAGTACTTC.

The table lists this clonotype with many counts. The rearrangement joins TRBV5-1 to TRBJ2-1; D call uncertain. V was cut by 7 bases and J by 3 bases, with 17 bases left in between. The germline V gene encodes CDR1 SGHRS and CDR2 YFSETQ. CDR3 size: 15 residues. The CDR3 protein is CASAPQNENYNEQFF. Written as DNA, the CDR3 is TGCGCCAGCGCTCCCCAGAACGAAAACTACAATGAGCAGTTCTTC.

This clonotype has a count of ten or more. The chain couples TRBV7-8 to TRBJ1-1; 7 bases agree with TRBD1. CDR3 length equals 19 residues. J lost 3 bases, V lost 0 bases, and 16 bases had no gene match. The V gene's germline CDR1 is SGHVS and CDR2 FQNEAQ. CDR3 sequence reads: CASSLAAFALRGTDTEAFF. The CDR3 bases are TGTGCCAGCAGCTTAGCGGCTTTTGCCCTCAGGGGGACGGACACTGAAGCTTTCTTT.

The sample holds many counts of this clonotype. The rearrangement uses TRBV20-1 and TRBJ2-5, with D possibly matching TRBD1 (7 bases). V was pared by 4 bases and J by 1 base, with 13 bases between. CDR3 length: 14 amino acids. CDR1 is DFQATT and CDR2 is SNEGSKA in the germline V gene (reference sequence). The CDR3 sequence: CSAKRQGLQETQYF. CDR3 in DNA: TGCAGTGCTAAAAGACAGGGACTCCAAGAGACCCAGTACTTC.

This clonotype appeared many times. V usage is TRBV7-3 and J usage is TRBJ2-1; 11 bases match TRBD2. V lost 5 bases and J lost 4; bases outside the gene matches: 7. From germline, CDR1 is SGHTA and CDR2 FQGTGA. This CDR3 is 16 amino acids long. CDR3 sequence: CASSLIAGGTYNEQFF. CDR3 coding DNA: TGTGCCAGCAGCCTAATAGCGGGGGGGACTTACAATGAGCAGTTCTTC.

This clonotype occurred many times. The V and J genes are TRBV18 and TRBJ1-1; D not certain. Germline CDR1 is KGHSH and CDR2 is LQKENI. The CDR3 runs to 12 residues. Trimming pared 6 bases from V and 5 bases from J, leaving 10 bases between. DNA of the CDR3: TGTGCCAGCTCCCCCGGGGAAACTGAAGCTTTCTTT. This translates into CASSPGETEAFF.